The 5 T cell receptor beta chains listed next were all sequenced from one sample in a study of OX40 agonist ivuxolimab in advanced cancers. Generated by immunoSEQ multiplex PCR, the TCRdb table keeps only in-frame clones and is missing some. The sample records some 90,000 clones, 92% being singletons. Sequences were derived from CD4+ or CD8+ T cells sorted from blood, sampled in a trial of the OX40 agonist ivuxolimab. These receptors were taken from an adult with an advanced solid tumor such as melanoma, head and neck, liver or kidney cancer.

The J gene is TRBJ1-2, the V gene TRBV28, with D tentatively TRBD1 (6 bases). In germline, CDR1 is MDHEN, CDR2 SYDVKM. The CDR3 runs to 12 residues. V gave up 8 bases and J gave up 7 bases, with 14 bases separating them. For the CDR3, the DNA is TGTGCCAGCGGGAGAGAAGGGGGTGGCTACACCTTC. It translates to CASGREGGGYTF.

This clone was counted a few times. V usage is TRBV28 and J usage is TRBJ1-2; D uncertain. With 1 base removed from V and 7 bases from J, the gap between germline ends came to 16 bases. Germline lookup yields CDR1 MDHEN and CDR2 SYDVKM. This CDR3 contains 15 residues. The CDR3 loop reads CASSLSPDRTSGYTF. The CDR3 DNA reads TGTGCCAGCAGTTTATCCCCGGACCGTACAAGTGGCTACACCTTC.

The chain employs TRBV7-9 and TRBJ2-7; either TRBD1 or TRBD2 may fit D (5 bases each). This CDR3 is 14 amino acids long. Trimming shortened V by 4 bases and J by 5 bases, and 15 bases separated the two germline ends. Germline CDR1 is SEHNR and CDR2 is FQNEAQ (reference sequence). The chain's CDR3 is CASSWGNSGDEQYF. As DNA, the CDR3 is TGTGCCAGCAGCTGGGGGAACAGTGGGGACGAGCAGTACTTC.

This rearrangement joins TRBV25-1 to TRBJ2-7; 7 bases align to TRBD1. Germline V lookup: CDR1 MGHDK, CDR2 SYGVNS. Trimming took 4 bases from V and 4 from J; bases not matched to a gene: 10. The CDR3 is 15 residues long. CDR3 bases: TGTGCCAGCAGTGCTCGACAGGGATCCAAGTACGAGCAGTACTTC. Its protein product is CASSARQGSKYEQYF.

This chain uses TRBV6-1 with TRBJ1-1; D ambiguous. The CDR3 covers 14 residues. The V end lost 2 bases, the J end lost 4 bases, and 11 bases lay between the germline ends. The germline V gene has CDR1 MNHNS and CDR2 SASEGT. For the CDR3, the DNA is TGTGCCAGCAGTGAAAACGGAATTCTCACTGAAGCTTTCTTT. This encodes CASSENGILTEAFF.